Below, 28 T cell receptor beta chains from the same sample are listed, as sequenced in a study of shared clonotypes between healthy human individuals. The repertoire was sequenced with immunoSEQ multiplex PCR; TCRdb's copy has only in-frame clones and lacks some. Altogether about 690,000 clones are present, 90% being singletons, with the ten largest covering about a third. The sequencing input was memory CD8+ T cells from PBMCs. Subset here: CD45RO+ cells pooled with CCR7-negative TemRA cells. The receptors were sampled from a man aged 18 to 29 in good health. Some clones in this sample may be carry-over from other donors' samples.

The table lists this clone with a few counts. The chain recombines TRBV9 with TRBJ1-4; D might be TRBD1 (5 bases). V was cut by 3 bases and J by 7 bases, with 13 bases left in between. The germline gives CDR1 SGDLS, CDR2 YYNGEE. CDR3 length: 14 amino acids. The CDR3 DNA sequence: TGTGCCAGCAGCGGGTGGCAGGGCGGTGAAAAACTGTTTTTT. Its translation is CASSGWQGGEKLFF.

The V and J genes are TRBV10-3 and TRBJ2-1; D is perhaps TRBD2 (5 bases). Germline values: CDR1 ENHRY, CDR2 SYGVKD. This CDR3 spans 17 amino acids. V lost 0 bases and J 5 bases, leaving 17 bases between the germline ends. The CDR3 protein is CAISESTGPHGNNEQFF. CDR3 nucleotides: TGTGCCATCAGTGAGTCGACCGGACCACACGGGAACAATGAGCAGTTCTTC.

A note on this clone: Other DNA sequences from this sample encode an identical CDR3 as well. The V call is TRBV9, the J call TRBJ2-7; weak D call: TRBD1 (6 bases). V lost 0 bases and J lost 1, with 8 bases in between. The CDR3 covers 14 residues. Germline values: CDR1 SGDLS, CDR2 YYNGEE. The CDR3 loop reads CASSVEGGSYEQYF. The CDR3 region has the DNA TGTGCCAGCAGCGTAGAAGGGGGTTCCTACGAGCAGTACTTC.

The J gene is TRBJ2-7, the V gene TRBV27; TRBD1 agrees at 9 bases. The CDR3 loop spans 14 amino acids. Per germline, CDR1 MNHEY and CDR2 SMNVEV (reference sequence). V lost 4 bases to trimming and J lost 5 bases; unmatched junction nucleotides: 6. CDR3 bases: TGTGCCAGCAGTTGGGGACAGGGTAAGGACGAGCAGTACTTC. This encodes CASSWGQGKDEQYF.

This chain links TRBV15 with TRBJ2-7; tentatively, D is TRBD1 (6 bases). The CDR3 has 13 amino acids. Germline V gives CDR1 LNHNV, CDR2 YYDKDF (reference sequence). The germline V and J ends were trimmed by 5 bases and 4 bases, with 12 bases remaining between them. CDR3 nucleotide sequence: TGTGCCACCAGCTCAAAAGGGGGTTACGAGCAGTACTTC. Encoded protein: CATSSKGGYEQYF.

This chain joins TRBV28 and TRBJ1-4; D may be TRBD1 (6 bases). CDR3 length: 16 residues. Germline CDR1 MDHEN, CDR2 SYDVKM. Trimming pared 5 bases from V and 0 bases from J, leaving 13 bases between. CDR3 protein: CASSPPGTPTNEKLFF. The CDR3 nucleotides are TGTGCCAGCAGTCCGCCTGGGACACCAACTAATGAAAAACTGTTTTTT. The full variable domain, in which reference TRBV28 and TRBJ1-4 provide the parts outside the CDR3, is DVKVTQSSRYLVKRTGEKVFLECVQDMDHENMFWYRQDPGLGLRLIYFSYDVKMKEKGDIPEGYSVSREKKERFSLILESASTNQTSMYLCASSPPGTPTNEKLFFGSGTQLSVL.

The chain carries TRBV4-2 and TRBJ2-7; D is tentatively TRBD1 or TRBD2 (5 bases each). Germline V CDR1 and CDR2: LGHNA, YNFKEQ. The CDR3 has 15 amino acids. The germline V and J ends were trimmed by 3 bases and 0 bases, with 12 bases remaining between them. This CDR3 reads CASSQGRQPSYEQYF. The CDR3 DNA sequence: TGTGCCAGCAGCCAGGGACGGCAGCCCTCCTACGAGCAGTACTTC.

V usage is TRBV27 and J usage is TRBJ2-2, with TRBD1 matching 8 bases. Per the germline V gene, CDR1 is MNHEY and CDR2 is SMNVEV (reference sequence). This CDR3 has 14 residues. The trim removed 8 bases at V and 3 bases at J, leaving 5 bases unmatched. For the CDR3, the DNA is TGTGCCAGCCGGACAGGGCTCGACACCGGGGAGCTGTTTTTT. Residues: CASRTGLDTGELFF.

This clone occurred once. This rearrangement joins TRBV10-3 to TRBJ2-3; 11 nucleotides line up with TRBD1. With 3 bases clipped from V and 6 bases from J, the junction kept 8 bases outside the gene matches. Germline values: CDR1 ENHRY, CDR2 SYGVKD. CDR3 length equals 16 residues. CDR3 sequence (DNA): TGTGCCATCAGTGATCCCGGGACAGGGGGTTTGGATACGCAGTATTTT. Its translation: CAISDPGTGGLDTQYF.

In DNA form, the CDR3 reads TGTGCCAGCAGCTCCTTAGCGGAGGTTTTACAAGAGACCCAGTACTTC. The encoded protein is CASSSLAEVLQETQYF. V usage is TRBV7-9 and J usage is TRBJ2-5, with D possibly being TRBD2 (6 bases). The CDR3 has 16 residues. Trimming took 4 bases from V and 2 from J, leaving 17 bases between them. Germline CDR1 SEHNR, CDR2 FQNEAQ (reference sequence).

V and J are TRBV28 and TRBJ2-3, with 8 bases lining up with TRBD2. The CDR3 spans 17 residues. J lost 1 base, V lost 8 bases, and 14 bases had no gene match. The germline CDR1 and CDR2 sequences are MDHEN and SYDVKM. The CDR3 DNA follows: TGTGCCAGCTCCCCTAGGTGGCGGGGGGAGGGCACAGATACGCAGTATTTT. This codes for CASSPRWRGEGTDTQYF.

The chain carries TRBV5-4 and TRBJ2-7; no definite D call. Deletions cut 4 bases from V and 0 bases from J, with 11 bases between. The CDR3 is 14 residues long. The germline CDR1 and CDR2 sequences are SGHNT and YYREEE (reference sequence). The CDR3 is CASSRTGLSYEQYF. CDR3 sequence (DNA): TGTGCCAGCAGCCGGACGGGCCTCTCCTACGAGCAGTACTTC.

The rearrangement links TRBV11-2 to TRBJ2-7; D gene ambiguous. CDR1 and CDR2 from the germline V gene are SGHAT and FQNNGV. The length of the CDR3 is 14 residues. The V end was cut by 2 bases, the J end by 1 base, with 9 bases between. The CDR3 sequence is CASSLILGSYEQYF. Here the CDR3 DNA reads TGTGCCAGCAGCTTAATCTTGGGGTCCTACGAGCAGTACTTC.

The chain employs TRBV6-1 and TRBJ1-5; weak D call: TRBD1 (6 bases). In germline, CDR1 is MNHNS, CDR2 SASEGT. The V and J ends lost 9 bases and 3 bases respectively, with 18 bases between them. This CDR3 is built from 15 residues. DNA of the CDR3: TGTGCCAGTGTCCCATGGGGGGCTCTCAATCAGCCCCAGCATTTT. Encoded protein: CASVPWGALNQPQHF.

The rearrangement links TRBV6-4 to TRBJ2-6, with no clear D. Germline-derived CDR1 and CDR2 are MRHNA and SNTAGT. V was shortened by 3 bases and J by 0 bases, with 9 bases between the two germline ends. The CDR3 sequence is 16 residues long. In nucleotides, the CDR3 is TGTGCCAGCAGTGAGACGAGTAGCTCTGGGGCCAACGTCCTGACTTTC. Amino acids: CASSETSSSGANVLTF.

The V and J genes are TRBV11-2 and TRBJ2-3; D is possibly TRBD2 (5 bases). Germline V lookup: CDR1 SGHAT, CDR2 FQNNGV. V lost 4 bases and J 7 bases, leaving 18 bases between the germline ends. The CDR3 runs 15 residues. CDR3 DNA sequence: TGTGCCAGCAGCTCCGACGGGGTTCCATCCTATACGCAGTATTTT. Its protein product is CASSSDGVPSYTQYF.

The rearrangement uses TRBV9 and TRBJ2-7, with a weak D call TRBD2 (6 bases). Deletions cut 0 bases from V and 7 bases from J, with 17 bases between. This CDR3 has 15 residues. Germline V gives CDR1 SGDLS, CDR2 YYNGEE. For the CDR3, the DNA is TGTGCCAGCAGCGTAGGGAACGGGGGATCTAGGGAGCAGTACTTC. Its translation is CASSVGNGGSREQYF. The whole variable domain, filled in from reference TRBV9 and TRBJ2-7, reads DSGVTQTPKHLITATGQRVTLRCSPRSGDLSVYWYQQSLDQGLQFLIQYYNGEERAKGNILERFSAQQFPDLHSELNLSSLELGDSALYFCASSVGNGGSREQYFGPGTRLTVT.

The chain carries TRBV11-3 and TRBJ2-3; TRBD1 might be the D (5 bases). V lost 1 base and J 3 bases, leaving 5 bases between the germline ends. There are 13 residues in the CDR3. Germline CDR1 reads SGHNT; CDR2 reads YENEEA. The CDR3 DNA sequence: TGTGCCAGCAGCTTAGGACAGACAGATACGCAGTATTTT. Translated: CASSLGQTDTQYF.

V usage is TRBV7-9 and J usage is TRBJ2-3; unclear D gene. This CDR3 comprises 13 residues. Trimming left V 7 bases short and J 5 bases short, with 13 bases between. CDR1 is SEHNR and CDR2 is FQNEAQ in the germline V gene (reference sequence). The CDR3 sequence: CASTQSHLDTQYF. CDR3 in DNA: TGTGCCAGCACCCAAAGTCACCTAGATACGCAGTATTTT.

V gene TRBV4-1 combines with J gene TRBJ2-1, with TRBD2 as a possible D gene (6 bases). Germline V CDR1 and CDR2: MGHRA, YSYEKL. V lost 4 bases, J lost 4 bases, and 23 bases lay in between. The CDR3 sequence is 18 residues long. The DNA of the CDR3 is TGCGCCAGCAGCCCGAAATCCGAAGGCGGGATCCCTTACAATGAGCAGTTCTTC. Translation: CASSPKSEGGIPYNEQFF.

This clone appeared once. The chain recombines TRBV10-3 with TRBJ2-7, with D perhaps given as TRBD1 or TRBD2 (6 bases each). Germline values: CDR1 ENHRY, CDR2 SYGVKD. Trimming pared 0 bases from V and 5 bases from J, leaving 14 bases between. The CDR3 sequence is 15 residues long. The CDR3 DNA reads TGTGCCATCAGTGAGTCGGGGGGTAGGGGGGACGAGCAGTACTTC. Translated, it gives CAISESGGRGDEQYF.

V and J are TRBV28 and TRBJ2-1, with TRBD2 matching 7 bases. V shed 7 bases and J 5 bases; nucleotides not matched to a gene: 17. Germline V gives CDR1 MDHEN, CDR2 SYDVKM. CDR3 size: 17 residues. The CDR3 DNA reads TGTGCCAGCAAATCTCCTTCTGGCGGGAGTTTCCACAATGAGCAGTTCTTC. Amino acid sequence: CASKSPSGGSFHNEQFF. The full variable domain, in which reference TRBV28 and TRBJ2-1 provide the parts outside the CDR3, is DVKVTQSSRYLVKRTGEKVFLECVQDMDHENMFWYRQDPGLGLRLIYFSYDVKMKEKGDIPEGYSVSREKKERFSLILESASTNQTSMYLCASKSPSGGSFHNEQFFGPGTRLTVL.

The chain carries TRBV28 and TRBJ2-5; possible D gene TRBD2, 6 bases. Germline-derived CDR1 and CDR2 are MDHEN and SYDVKM. V lost 3 bases to trimming and J lost 4 bases, with 15 bases between them. This CDR3 is built from 15 residues. CDR3 DNA sequence: TGTGCCAGCAGTTTGATTCCAGGGCGGGGAGAGACCCAGTACTTC. It specifies CASSLIPGRGETQYF. Together with reference TRBV28 and TRBJ2-5, the CDR3 gives the full variable domain: DVKVTQSSRYLVKRTGEKVFLECVQDMDHENMFWYRQDPGLGLRLIYFSYDVKMKEKGDIPEGYSVSREKKERFSLILESASTNQTSMYLCASSLIPGRGETQYFGPGTRLLVL.

The count of this clone is one. J is TRBJ2-1 and V is TRBV5-1; 7 bases are shared with TRBD2. CDR1 and CDR2 from the germline V gene are SGHRS and YFSETQ. V was clipped by 5 bases and J by 5 bases; unmatched bases: 13. The CDR3 contains 16 residues. The CDR3 here is CASRDSPGLSNNEQFF. In DNA form, the CDR3 reads TGCGCCAGCAGAGATTCCCCGGGACTAAGTAACAATGAGCAGTTCTTC.

This chain links TRBV7-9 with TRBJ2-5; D tentatively reads TRBD1 or TRBD2 (5 bases each). Germline V CDR1 and CDR2: SEHNR, FQNEAQ (reference sequence). Trimming cost V 1 base and J 4 bases, with 10 bases left between them. The CDR3 runs to 14 residues. The CDR3 nucleotides read TGTGCCAGCAGCTTAGGGGGGATAAGAGAGACCCAGTACTTC. Translated: CASSLGGIRETQYF.

The chain couples TRBV7-2 to TRBJ1-5, with unresolved D. Germline assignment: CDR1 SGHTA and CDR2 FQGNSA. This CDR3 is built from 15 residues. V lost 0 bases and J lost 3, with 9 bases in between. The CDR3 DNA is TGTGCCAGCAGCTTAGCCGGCAAAGCCAATCAGCCCCAGCATTTT. Encoded protein: CASSLAGKANQPQHF.

This rearrangement joins TRBV5-5 to TRBJ1-3; D may be TRBD1 (6 bases). This CDR3 contains 15 residues. Trimming took 2 bases from V and 2 from J, leaving 11 bases between them. The germline V gene encodes CDR1 SGHKS and CDR2 YYEKEE (reference sequence). The CDR3 DNA sequence: TGTGCCAGCAGCTTCACAGGGTTCCCTGGAAACACCATATATTTT. This sequence encodes CASSFTGFPGNTIYF. Together with reference TRBV5-5 and TRBJ1-3, the CDR3 gives the full variable domain: DAGVTQSPTHLIKTRGQQVTLRCSPISGHKSVSWYQQVLGQGPQFIFQYYEKEERGRGNFPDRFSARQFPNYSSELNVNALLLGDSALYLCASSFTGFPGNTIYFGEGSWLTVV.

This clone was seen only a few times. The CDR3 sequence is CAWGGRDRRGYTF. The CDR3 DNA sequence: TGTGCCTGGGGGGGCAGGGATCGGAGAGGCTACACCTTC. The rearrangement links TRBV30 to TRBJ1-2; tentative D call: TRBD1 (6 bases). The CDR3 length is 13 residues. Germline values: CDR1 GTSNPN, CDR2 SVGIG (reference sequence). The V end lost 5 bases, the J end lost 8 bases, and 18 bases lay between the germline ends.